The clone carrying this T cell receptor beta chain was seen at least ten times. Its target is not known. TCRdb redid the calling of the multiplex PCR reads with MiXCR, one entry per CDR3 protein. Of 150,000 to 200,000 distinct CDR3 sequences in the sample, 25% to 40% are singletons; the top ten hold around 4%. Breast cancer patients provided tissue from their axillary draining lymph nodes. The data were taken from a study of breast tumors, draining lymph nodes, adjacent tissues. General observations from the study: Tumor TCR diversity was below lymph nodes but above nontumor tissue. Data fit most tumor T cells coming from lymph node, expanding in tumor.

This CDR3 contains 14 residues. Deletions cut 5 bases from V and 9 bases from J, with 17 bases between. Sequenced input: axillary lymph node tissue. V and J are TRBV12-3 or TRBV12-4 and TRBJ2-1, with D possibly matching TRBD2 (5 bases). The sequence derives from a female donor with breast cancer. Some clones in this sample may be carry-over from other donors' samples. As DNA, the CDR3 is TGTGCCAGCAGTCCAGTCACTCCGGGGTCTGAGCAGTTCTTC. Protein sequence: CASSPVTPGSEQFF.